This T cell receptor (beta chain) derives from a study of MAIT cells during Salmonella Paratyphi A infection (dated by TCRdb to about 2017). Regarding the study in general: A single dose of 1-5x10^3 CFU of S. Paratyphi A strain NVGH308 was swallowed by adult volunteers aged 18 to 60. Starting at diagnosis, the diagnosed volunteers took ciprofloxacin 500 mg twice daily for 14 days. Study-level results and caveats: Diagnosed volunteers showed more expansion or contraction among top five MAIT clonotypes than healthy controls (around 0.5 versus 0.13), suggesting infection-driven repertoire reshaping. MAIT TRBV usage was found to be oligoclonal, with TRBV20 and TRBV6 favoured, and appeared to be unchanged by infection. Space occupied by over-represented MAIT clonotypes fell significantly from baseline to mid-infection (roughly 0.18 to 0.092), with no significant post-infection difference. The availability of volunteer samples limited the sample sizes, but these sizes were considered adequate to detect differences between groups.

Measured from the cysteine to the phenylalanine, the CDR3 is 12 residues long. Just the 36-base CDR3 DNA is kept, in frame starting at base 1. Deletion took 0 bases off V and 4 bases off J, with a span of 1 base between the germline ends. The germline V gene encodes CDR1 SGHTA and CDR2 FQGTGA. Library method: 5' RACE. TCRbeta was amplified by two rounds of PCR with Phusion High-Fidelity polymerase, and sample-specific barcodes were added in the primers. To build the TCRbeta libraries, template-switch cDNA synthesis was carried out using SMARTScribe reverse transcriptase along with a TRBC-specific primer. After barcoding, samples were pooled and then prepared using the NEBNext Ultra DNA Library Prep Kit for Illumina. Sequencing of libraries was performed on an Illumina MiSeq with the MiSeq reagent kit v2, 300 cycles. As for the authors' bioinformatics: Reads were demultiplexed by barcode with Jemultiplexer and were aligned with MiTCR using default parameters. VDJtools removed non-functional sequences, and clonotypes were defined by amino acid sequence, with clonotype frequencies based on assigned sequence reads. The clonal space homeostasis analysis grouped clonotypes by frequency into over-represented (0.05-1), large, medium and small bins. In-frame beta chains were kept once TCRdb had trimmed the public reads at Q25 with fastp and called clones with MiXCR. CDR3 protein sequences are deduplicated, and each keeps its most common genes and DNA. It is TCRdb's table, rather than the study itself, that gives the V and J calls and clone size. Here the sample has 600 to 750 distinct CDR3 sequences; 30% to 35% occur a single time. The biggest ten clones account for roughly 25% of the sample.

This clonotype came up a few times. What this receptor recognizes is not known. No clone much larger than this one lies a single base away; base qualities are absent. The sample's time point label, decoded: mid-infection, around enteric fever diagnosis. MAIT cells were defined as Valpha7.2+ CD161+ T cells and identified and sorted by flow cytometry. Circulating MAIT cell TCRbeta repertoires were profiled longitudinally in six volunteers who developed enteric fever after controlled oral challenge with live Salmonella Paratyphi A. MAIT cell samples were contributed by each diagnosed volunteer at pre-infection, mid-infection and post-infection timepoints. Enteric fever was diagnosed on the basis of Paratyphi A bacteremia and/or persistent fever above 38 degrees C lasting more than 12 hours. Infection was diagnosed in challenged volunteers between day 4 and day 7 after challenge. For RNA extraction, between 5,000 and 10,000 MAIT cells per sample were sorted directly into RNAqueous-Micro lysis buffer. Lymphoprep gradient centrifugation was used to isolate peripheral blood mononuclear cells from blood samples and leukocyte cones. Sorting was done on either a BD FACSAria Fusion or a BD FACSAria III sorter.

Recombination linked TRBV7-3 to TRBJ2-1; no D gene is confidently identified. The sequencing here drew on MAIT cells from PBMCs, taken at the middle sampling point of the challenge study. The clonotype comes from a person aged 18 to 69 who was deliberately infected with Salmonella Paratyphi A in a paratyphoid fever challenge study. The bases are TGTGCCAGCAGCTTAACATACAATGAGCAGTTCTTC. Translation gives CASSLTYNEQFF. The CDR3 plus the reference TRBV7-3 and TRBJ2-1 genes for the other parts give the full variable domain: GAGVSQTPSNKVTEKGKYVELRCDPISGHTALYWYRQSLGQGPEFLIYFQGTGAADDSGLPNDRFFAVRPEGSVSTLKIQRTERGDSAVYLCASSLTYNEQFFGPGTRLTVL.